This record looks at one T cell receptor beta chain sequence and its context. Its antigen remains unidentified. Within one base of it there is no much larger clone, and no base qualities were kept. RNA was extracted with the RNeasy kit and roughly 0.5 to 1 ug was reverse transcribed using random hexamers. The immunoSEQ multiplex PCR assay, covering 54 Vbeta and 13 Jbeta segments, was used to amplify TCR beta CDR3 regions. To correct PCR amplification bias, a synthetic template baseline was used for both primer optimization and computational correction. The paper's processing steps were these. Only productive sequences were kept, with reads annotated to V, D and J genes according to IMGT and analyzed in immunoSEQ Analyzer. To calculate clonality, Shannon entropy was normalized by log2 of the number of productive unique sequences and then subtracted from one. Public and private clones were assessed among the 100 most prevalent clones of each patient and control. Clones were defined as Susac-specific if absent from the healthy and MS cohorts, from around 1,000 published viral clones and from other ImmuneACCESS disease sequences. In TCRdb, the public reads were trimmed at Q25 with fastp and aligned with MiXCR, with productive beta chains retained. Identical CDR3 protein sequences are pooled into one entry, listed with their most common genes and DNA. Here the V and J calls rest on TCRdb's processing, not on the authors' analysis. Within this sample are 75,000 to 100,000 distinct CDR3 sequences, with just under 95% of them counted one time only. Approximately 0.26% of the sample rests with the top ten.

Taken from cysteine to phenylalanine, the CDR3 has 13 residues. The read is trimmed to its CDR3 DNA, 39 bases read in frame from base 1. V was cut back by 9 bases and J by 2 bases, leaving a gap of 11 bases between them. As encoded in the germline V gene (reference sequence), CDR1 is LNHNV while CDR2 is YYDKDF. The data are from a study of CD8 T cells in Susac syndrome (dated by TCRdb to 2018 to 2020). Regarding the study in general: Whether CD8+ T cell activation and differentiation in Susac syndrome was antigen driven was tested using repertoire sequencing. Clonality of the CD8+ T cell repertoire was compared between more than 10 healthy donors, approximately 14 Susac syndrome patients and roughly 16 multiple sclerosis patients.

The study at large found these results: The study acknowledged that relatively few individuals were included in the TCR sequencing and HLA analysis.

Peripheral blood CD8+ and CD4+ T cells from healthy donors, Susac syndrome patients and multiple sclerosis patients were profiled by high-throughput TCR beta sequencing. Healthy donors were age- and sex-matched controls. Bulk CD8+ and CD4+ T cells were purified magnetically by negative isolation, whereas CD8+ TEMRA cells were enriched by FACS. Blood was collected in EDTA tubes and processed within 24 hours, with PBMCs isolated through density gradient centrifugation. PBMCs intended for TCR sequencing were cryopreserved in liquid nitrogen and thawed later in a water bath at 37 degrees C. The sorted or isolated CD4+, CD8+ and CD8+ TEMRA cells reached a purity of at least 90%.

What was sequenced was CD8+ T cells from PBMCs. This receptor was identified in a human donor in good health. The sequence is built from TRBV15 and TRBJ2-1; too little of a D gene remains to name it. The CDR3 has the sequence CATGSFPYNEQFF. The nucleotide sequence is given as TGTGCCACAGGTAGCTTCCCCTACAATGAGCAGTTCTTC. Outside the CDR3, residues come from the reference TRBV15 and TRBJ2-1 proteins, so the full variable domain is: DAMVIQNPRYQVTQFGKPVTLSCSQTLNHNVMYWYQQKSSQAPKLLFHYYDKDFNNEADTPDNFQSRRPNTSFCFLDIRSPGLGDTAMYLCATGSFPYNEQFFGPGTRLTVL.